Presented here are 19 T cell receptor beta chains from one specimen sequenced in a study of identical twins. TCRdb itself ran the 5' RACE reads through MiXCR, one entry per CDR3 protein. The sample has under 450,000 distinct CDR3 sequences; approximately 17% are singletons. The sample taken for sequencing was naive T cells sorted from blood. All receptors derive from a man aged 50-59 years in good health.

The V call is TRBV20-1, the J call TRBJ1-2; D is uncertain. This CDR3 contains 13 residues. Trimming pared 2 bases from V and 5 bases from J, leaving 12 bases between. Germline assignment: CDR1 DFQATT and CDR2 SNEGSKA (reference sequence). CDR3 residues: CSARSGVGYGYTF. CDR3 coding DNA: TGCAGTGCTAGATCAGGAGTCGGGTATGGCTACACCTTC.

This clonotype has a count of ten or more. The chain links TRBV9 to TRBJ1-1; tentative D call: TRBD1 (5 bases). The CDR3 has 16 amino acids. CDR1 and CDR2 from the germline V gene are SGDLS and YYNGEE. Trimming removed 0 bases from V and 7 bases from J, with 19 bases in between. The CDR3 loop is CASSVDPDTGTLEAFF. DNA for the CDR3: TGTGCCAGCAGCGTAGATCCCGATACAGGTACTCTTGAAGCTTTCTTT.

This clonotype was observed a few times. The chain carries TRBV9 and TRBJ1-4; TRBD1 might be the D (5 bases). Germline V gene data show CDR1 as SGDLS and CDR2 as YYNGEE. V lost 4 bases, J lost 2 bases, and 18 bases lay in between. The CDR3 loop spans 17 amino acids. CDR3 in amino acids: CASSLGIREGTNEKLFF. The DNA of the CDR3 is TGTGCCAGCAGCCTTGGGATCCGGGAGGGGACTAATGAAAAACTGTTTTTT. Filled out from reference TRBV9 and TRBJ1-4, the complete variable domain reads DSGVTQTPKHLITATGQRVTLRCSPRSGDLSVYWYQQSLDQGLQFLIQYYNGEERAKGNILERFSAQQFPDLHSELNLSSLELGDSALYFCASSLGIREGTNEKLFFGSGTQLSVL.

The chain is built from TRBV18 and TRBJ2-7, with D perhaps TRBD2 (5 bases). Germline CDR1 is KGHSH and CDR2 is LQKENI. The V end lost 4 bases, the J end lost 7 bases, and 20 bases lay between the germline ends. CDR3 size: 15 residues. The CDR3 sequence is CASSQFQEAWEEQYF. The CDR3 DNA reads TGTGCCAGCTCACAATTTCAGGAGGCTTGGGAGGAGCAGTACTTC.

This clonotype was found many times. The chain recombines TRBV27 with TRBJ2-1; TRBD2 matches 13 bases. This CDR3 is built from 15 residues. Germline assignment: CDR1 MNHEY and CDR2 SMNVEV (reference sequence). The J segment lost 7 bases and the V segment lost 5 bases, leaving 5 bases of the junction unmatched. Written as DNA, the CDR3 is TGTGCCAGCAGTAGGACTAGCGGGAGTTTTAATGAGCAGTTCTTC. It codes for CASSRTSGSFNEQFF.

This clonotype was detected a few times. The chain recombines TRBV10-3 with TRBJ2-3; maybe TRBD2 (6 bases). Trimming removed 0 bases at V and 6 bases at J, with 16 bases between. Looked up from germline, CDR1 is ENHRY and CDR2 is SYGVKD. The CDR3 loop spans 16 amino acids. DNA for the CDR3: TGTGCCATCAGTGAGTCAGGATCGGGAGCTCACGATACGCAGTATTTT. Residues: CAISESGSGAHDTQYF.

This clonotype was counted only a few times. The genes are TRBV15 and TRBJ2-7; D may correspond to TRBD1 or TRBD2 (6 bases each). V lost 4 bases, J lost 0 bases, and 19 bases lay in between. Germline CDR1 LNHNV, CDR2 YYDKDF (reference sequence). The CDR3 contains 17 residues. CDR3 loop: CATSMGGIGRSSYEQYF. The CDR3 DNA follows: TGTGCCACCAGCATGGGGGGCATCGGACGGAGCTCCTACGAGCAGTACTTC.

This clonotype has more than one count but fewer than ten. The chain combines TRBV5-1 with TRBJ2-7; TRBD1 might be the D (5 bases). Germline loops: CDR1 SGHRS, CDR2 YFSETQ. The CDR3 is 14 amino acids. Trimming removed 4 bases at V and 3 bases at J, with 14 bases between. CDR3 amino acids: CASSATTRVYEQYF. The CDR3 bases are TGCGCCAGCAGCGCCACAACCAGGGTCTACGAGCAGTACTTC.

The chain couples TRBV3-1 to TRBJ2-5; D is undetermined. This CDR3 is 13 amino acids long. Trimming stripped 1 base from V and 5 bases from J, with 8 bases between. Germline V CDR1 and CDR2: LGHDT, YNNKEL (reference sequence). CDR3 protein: CASSQGNWETQYF. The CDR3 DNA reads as TGTGCCAGCAGCCAAGGGAACTGGGAGACCCAGTACTTC.

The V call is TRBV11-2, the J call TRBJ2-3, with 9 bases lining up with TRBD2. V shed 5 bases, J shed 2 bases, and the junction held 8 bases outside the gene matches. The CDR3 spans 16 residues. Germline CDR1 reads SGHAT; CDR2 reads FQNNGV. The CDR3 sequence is CASSQASGGYTDTQYF. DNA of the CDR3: TGTGCCAGCAGCCAAGCGAGCGGGGGGTACACAGATACGCAGTATTTT.

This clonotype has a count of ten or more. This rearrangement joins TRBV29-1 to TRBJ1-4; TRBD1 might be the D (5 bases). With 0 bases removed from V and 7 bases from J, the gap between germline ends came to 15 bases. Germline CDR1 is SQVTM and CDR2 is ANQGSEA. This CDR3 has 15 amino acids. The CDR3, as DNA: TGCAGCGTTGAAGATCTCACAGGAGGGTTTGAAAAACTGTTTTTT. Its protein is CSVEDLTGGFEKLFF.

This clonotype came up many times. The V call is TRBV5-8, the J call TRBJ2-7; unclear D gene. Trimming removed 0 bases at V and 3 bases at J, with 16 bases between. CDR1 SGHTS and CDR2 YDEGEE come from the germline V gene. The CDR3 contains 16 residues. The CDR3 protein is CASSLDATRFIYEQYF. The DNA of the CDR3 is TGTGCCAGCAGCTTGGATGCGACAAGATTCATCTACGAGCAGTACTTC.

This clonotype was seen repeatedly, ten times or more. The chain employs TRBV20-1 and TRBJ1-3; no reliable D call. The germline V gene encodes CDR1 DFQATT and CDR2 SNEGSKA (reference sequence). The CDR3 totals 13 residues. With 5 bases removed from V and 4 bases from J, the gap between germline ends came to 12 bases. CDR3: CSAPGPGGNTIYF. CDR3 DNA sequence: TGCAGTGCTCCAGGTCCTGGGGGAAACACCATATATTTT.

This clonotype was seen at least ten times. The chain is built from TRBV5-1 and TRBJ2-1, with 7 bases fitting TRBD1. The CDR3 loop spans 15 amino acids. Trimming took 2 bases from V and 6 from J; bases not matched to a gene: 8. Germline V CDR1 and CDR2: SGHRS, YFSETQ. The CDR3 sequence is CASSLTGVRVNEQFF. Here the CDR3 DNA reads TGCGCCAGCAGCTTAACAGGGGTGAGGGTCAATGAGCAGTTCTTC.

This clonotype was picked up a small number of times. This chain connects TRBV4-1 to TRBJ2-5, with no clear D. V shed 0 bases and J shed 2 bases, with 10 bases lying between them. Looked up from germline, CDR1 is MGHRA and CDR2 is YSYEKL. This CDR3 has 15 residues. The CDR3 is CASSQDLAMQETQYF. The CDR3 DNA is TGCGCCAGCAGCCAAGATTTGGCGATGCAAGAGACCCAGTACTTC.

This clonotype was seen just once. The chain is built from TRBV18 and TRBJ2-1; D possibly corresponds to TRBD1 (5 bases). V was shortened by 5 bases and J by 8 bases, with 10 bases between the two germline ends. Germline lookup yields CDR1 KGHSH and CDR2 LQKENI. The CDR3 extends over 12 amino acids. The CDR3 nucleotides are TGTGCCAGCTCATCCAGGGTGGATGAGCAGTTCTTC. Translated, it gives CASSSRVDEQFF.

CDR3 sequence (DNA): TGTGCCATCAGTGACTTTGGGACGAACACCGGGGAGCTGTTTTTT. It translates to CAISDFGTNTGELFF. The chain is built from TRBV10-3 and TRBJ2-2; the D is unclear. The CDR3 is made up of 15 amino acids. CDR1 ENHRY and CDR2 SYGVKD come from the germline V gene. Trimming cost V 3 bases and J 0 bases, with 8 bases left between them.

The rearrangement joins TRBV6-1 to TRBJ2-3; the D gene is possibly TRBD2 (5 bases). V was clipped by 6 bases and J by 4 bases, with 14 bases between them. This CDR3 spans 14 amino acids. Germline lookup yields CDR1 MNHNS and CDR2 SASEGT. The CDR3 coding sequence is TGTGCCAGCAGCCCCAGAGAGGGAGCAGATACGCAGTATTTT. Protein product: CASSPREGADTQYF.

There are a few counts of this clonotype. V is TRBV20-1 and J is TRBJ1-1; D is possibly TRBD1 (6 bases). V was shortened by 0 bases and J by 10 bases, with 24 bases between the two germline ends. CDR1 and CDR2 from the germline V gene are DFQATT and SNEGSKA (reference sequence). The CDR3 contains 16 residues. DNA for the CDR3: TGCAGTGCTAGAGACTTCAGACAGGCCCCGTGGGTAGGAGCTTTCTTT. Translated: CSARDFRQAPWVGAFF.